A single T cell receptor beta chain is shown here with its context. Its antigen remains unidentified. The sample is drawn from a study of cytomegalovirus exposure and HLA in healthy donors. Across the study: Falling in the Caucasian-associated ancestry cluster were 81% of a few hundred genotyped donors. Study results and limitations: Reportedly, cytomegalovirus status was diagnosed with high sensitivity and specificity.

The PCR used 60 Vbeta and 13 Jbeta primers. The data were produced by immunoSEQ multiplex PCR, yet TCRdb's version contains in-frame clones alone and is incomplete. The table includes around 150,000 clones, about 72% detected once. The CDR3 is 15 residues long. V shed 0 bases and J shed 0 bases, with 9 bases lying between them. CDR1 is SGHDT and CDR2 is YYEEEE in the germline V gene. The material sequenced was PBMCs. The clonotype was recovered from a man aged 50 to 59 in good health and CMV-seropositive. The chain is built from TRBV5-6 and TRBJ1-1, with D perhaps TRBD1 (5 bases). CDR3 bases: TGTGCCAGCAGCTTGGCCGCGGGGCTGAACACTGAAGCTTTCTTT. Residues: CASSLAAGLNTEAFF.